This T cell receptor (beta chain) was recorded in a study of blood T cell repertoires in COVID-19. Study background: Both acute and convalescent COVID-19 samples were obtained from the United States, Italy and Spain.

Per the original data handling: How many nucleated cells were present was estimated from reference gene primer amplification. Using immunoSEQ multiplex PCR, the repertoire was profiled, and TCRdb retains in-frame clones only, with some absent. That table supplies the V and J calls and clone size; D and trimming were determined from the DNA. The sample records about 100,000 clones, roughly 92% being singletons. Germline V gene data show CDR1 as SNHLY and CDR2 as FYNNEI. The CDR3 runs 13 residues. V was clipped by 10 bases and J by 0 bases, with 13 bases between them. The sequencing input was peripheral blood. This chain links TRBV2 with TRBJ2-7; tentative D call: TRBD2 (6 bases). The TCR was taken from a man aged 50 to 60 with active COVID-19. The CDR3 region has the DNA TGTGCCACCAAGGGGAGGCCCTCCTACGAGCAGTACTTC. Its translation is CATKGRPSYEQYF.